This T cell receptor beta chain was profiled in a study of post-analysis software for immune sequencing data. Findings and caveats of the study: Patients had higher frequencies than controls of four to six TRBV segments, including TRBV5-6, TRBV5-1 and TRBV20-1. Analysis by F measure revealed that same-batch samples clustered strongly together. Significantly decreased normalized Chao1 diversity was recorded for multiple sclerosis patients relative to controls.

Included in the TCR beta cDNA libraries were unique molecular identifiers. The authors obtained some 500,000 cDNA molecules from roughly 1.1 to 9.2 million T cells. TCRdb analysed the PCR reads with MiXCR anew, one entry per CDR3 protein. This table has hundreds of thousands of distinct CDR3 sequences, around 53% appearing once. Only a few counts were recorded for this clonotype. Its matching antigen is unknown. In germline, CDR1 is MGHRA, CDR2 YSYEKL. The V end lost 0 bases, the J end lost 6 bases, and 16 bases lay between the germline ends. CDR3 length: 16 amino acids. The TCR comes from a girl aged 5 to 17 with multiple sclerosis. This sequence joins TRBV4-1 and TRBJ2-3; no clear D gene. The material sequenced was blood. CDR3 sequence reads: CASSQDISRTTDTQYF. In DNA form, the CDR3 reads TGCGCCAGCAGCCAAGATATCAGTAGAACAACCGATACGCAGTATTTT.